The following is a T cell receptor beta chain sequence with its context. Its antigen is unidentified. A second PCR of 7 to 11 cycles used a sample-barcoded 5' primer and a J-beta primer mix. MiXCR, run by TCRdb on the 5' RACE reads, gives a single entry per CDR3 protein. The data show around 690,000 distinct CDR3 sequences, roughly 50% seen once. Per sample, no less than 5.5 micrograms of total RNA were extracted. The data were taken from a study of blood T cells in healthy people across ages. Trimming shortened V by 4 bases and J by 0 bases, and 4 bases separated the two germline ends. The CDR3 runs to 13 residues. The germline gives CDR1 LGHDT, CDR2 YNNKEL (reference sequence). Study observations and caveats: Among T cells, TCR beta diversity per million cells dropped roughly linearly as age rose. Both higher diversity and more naive CD4+ cells marked long-lived donors when set against aged donors.

V gene TRBV3-1 combines with J gene TRBJ1-3; D unresolved. The TCR sequence derives from a man in his fifties or sixties in good health. Sequenced material: blood. CDR3 sequence reads: CASSPSSGNTIYF. CDR3 bases: TGTGCCAGCAGCCCGTCCTCTGGAAACACCATATATTTT.